A selection of T cell receptor beta chains follows, all from one sample in a study of cytomegalovirus exposure and HLA in healthy donors. TCRdb keeps only in-frame clones here, not all; method: immunoSEQ multiplex PCR. The repertoire holds approximately 150,000 clones, with 81% as singletons. The specimen was PBMCs. Receptors originate from a woman between 18 and 30 years old in good health and CMV-seropositive. Each CDR3 is given with its conserved first and last residue.

V gene	J gene	CDR3 protein
TRBV4-1	TRBJ2-5	CASSRLAGGLQETQYF
TRBV28	TRBJ2-7	CASSTYVQGKEQYF
TRBV10-3	TRBJ2-7	CAISQRMQQHDEQYF
TRBV2	TRBJ1-1	CASIADRVGEFSREEAFF
TRBV7-6	TRBJ2-1	CASSLRTPGGYGYNEQFF
TRBV29-1	TRBJ1-3	CSALAVGGRAPSGNTIYF
TRBV7-8	TRBJ2-7	CASSLRGGSYEQYF
TRBV27	TRBJ2-1	CASSAELAAWNEQFF
TRBV7-9	TRBJ2-1	CASSLAQGRFEQFF
TRBV19	TRBJ2-3	CASSIDHRLKYF
TRBV6-6	TRBJ2-1	CASRDRANYNEQFF
TRBV15	TRBJ1-5	CATSRGDRGRNQPQHF
TRBV15	TRBJ1-3	CATSRAGQRRHTIYF
TRBV6-6	TRBJ2-2	CASSYVGSGGTGELFF
TRBV7-3	TRBJ1-6	CASRSDSSYNSPLHF
TRBV19	TRBJ1-5	CASTRLGGRGQPQHF
TRBV4-3	TRBJ1-4	CASSRRGTGVTNEKLFF
TRBV7-8	TRBJ2-5	CASRGGQETQYF
TRBV5-6	TRBJ2-7	CASSWSSYEQYF
TRBV27	TRBJ1-3	CASSLAPGNTIYF
TRBV10-3	TRBJ1-1	CAISEAGQGRTEAFF
TRBV29-1	TRBJ2-5	CSVVRVNQETQYF
TRBV19	TRBJ1-5	CASSPGMGNQPQHF
TRBV9	TRBJ2-1	CASSPRRVEAGGRYNEQFF
TRBV4-2	TRBJ2-5	CASSQVKTGTYQETQYF
TRBV5-6	TRBJ2-5	CASSFPSWETRYF
TRBV2	TRBJ1-5	CASTEQGNQPQHF
TRBV6-6	TRBJ1-1	CASNLGATEAFF
TRBV6-1	TRBJ1-3	CASSEWTGGISGNTIYF
TRBV7-8	TRBJ2-1	CASSPRSGSYNEQFF
TRBV2	TRBJ1-5	CASSGSYSNQPQHF
TRBV5-1	TRBJ1-4	CASSLGAEEKLFF
TRBV25-1	TRBJ2-7	CASTARLAGDSEQYF
TRBV4-1	TRBJ1-2	CASSRHRGVGYGYTF
TRBV28	TRBJ2-5	CASSFEEEKETQYF
TRBV2	TRBJ2-7	CASSLQGYEQYF
TRBV5-1	TRBJ1-1	CASSQKQGALSTEAFF
TRBV6-1	TRBJ2-7	CATVSESYEQYF
TRBV6-1	TRBJ2-3	CASSFGERGADTQYF
TRBV6-1	TRBJ1-1	CASSESRVTGVGEAFF
TRBV7-6	TRBJ1-2	CASSLSLGGQGANGYTF
TRBV6-4	TRBJ2-3	CASSETSGGAGTSQYF
TRBV5-1	TRBJ1-1	CASSFSTGSGTEAFF
TRBV4-2	TRBJ2-1	CASTEKTSGVYNEQFF
TRBV27	TRBJ1-5	CASSRDRANQPQHF
TRBV7-3	TRBJ1-2	CASSLIGSGNYGYTF
TRBV6-1	TRBJ2-5	CASSEASQVETQYF
TRBV11-3	TRBJ2-2	CASSTSGGDTGELFF